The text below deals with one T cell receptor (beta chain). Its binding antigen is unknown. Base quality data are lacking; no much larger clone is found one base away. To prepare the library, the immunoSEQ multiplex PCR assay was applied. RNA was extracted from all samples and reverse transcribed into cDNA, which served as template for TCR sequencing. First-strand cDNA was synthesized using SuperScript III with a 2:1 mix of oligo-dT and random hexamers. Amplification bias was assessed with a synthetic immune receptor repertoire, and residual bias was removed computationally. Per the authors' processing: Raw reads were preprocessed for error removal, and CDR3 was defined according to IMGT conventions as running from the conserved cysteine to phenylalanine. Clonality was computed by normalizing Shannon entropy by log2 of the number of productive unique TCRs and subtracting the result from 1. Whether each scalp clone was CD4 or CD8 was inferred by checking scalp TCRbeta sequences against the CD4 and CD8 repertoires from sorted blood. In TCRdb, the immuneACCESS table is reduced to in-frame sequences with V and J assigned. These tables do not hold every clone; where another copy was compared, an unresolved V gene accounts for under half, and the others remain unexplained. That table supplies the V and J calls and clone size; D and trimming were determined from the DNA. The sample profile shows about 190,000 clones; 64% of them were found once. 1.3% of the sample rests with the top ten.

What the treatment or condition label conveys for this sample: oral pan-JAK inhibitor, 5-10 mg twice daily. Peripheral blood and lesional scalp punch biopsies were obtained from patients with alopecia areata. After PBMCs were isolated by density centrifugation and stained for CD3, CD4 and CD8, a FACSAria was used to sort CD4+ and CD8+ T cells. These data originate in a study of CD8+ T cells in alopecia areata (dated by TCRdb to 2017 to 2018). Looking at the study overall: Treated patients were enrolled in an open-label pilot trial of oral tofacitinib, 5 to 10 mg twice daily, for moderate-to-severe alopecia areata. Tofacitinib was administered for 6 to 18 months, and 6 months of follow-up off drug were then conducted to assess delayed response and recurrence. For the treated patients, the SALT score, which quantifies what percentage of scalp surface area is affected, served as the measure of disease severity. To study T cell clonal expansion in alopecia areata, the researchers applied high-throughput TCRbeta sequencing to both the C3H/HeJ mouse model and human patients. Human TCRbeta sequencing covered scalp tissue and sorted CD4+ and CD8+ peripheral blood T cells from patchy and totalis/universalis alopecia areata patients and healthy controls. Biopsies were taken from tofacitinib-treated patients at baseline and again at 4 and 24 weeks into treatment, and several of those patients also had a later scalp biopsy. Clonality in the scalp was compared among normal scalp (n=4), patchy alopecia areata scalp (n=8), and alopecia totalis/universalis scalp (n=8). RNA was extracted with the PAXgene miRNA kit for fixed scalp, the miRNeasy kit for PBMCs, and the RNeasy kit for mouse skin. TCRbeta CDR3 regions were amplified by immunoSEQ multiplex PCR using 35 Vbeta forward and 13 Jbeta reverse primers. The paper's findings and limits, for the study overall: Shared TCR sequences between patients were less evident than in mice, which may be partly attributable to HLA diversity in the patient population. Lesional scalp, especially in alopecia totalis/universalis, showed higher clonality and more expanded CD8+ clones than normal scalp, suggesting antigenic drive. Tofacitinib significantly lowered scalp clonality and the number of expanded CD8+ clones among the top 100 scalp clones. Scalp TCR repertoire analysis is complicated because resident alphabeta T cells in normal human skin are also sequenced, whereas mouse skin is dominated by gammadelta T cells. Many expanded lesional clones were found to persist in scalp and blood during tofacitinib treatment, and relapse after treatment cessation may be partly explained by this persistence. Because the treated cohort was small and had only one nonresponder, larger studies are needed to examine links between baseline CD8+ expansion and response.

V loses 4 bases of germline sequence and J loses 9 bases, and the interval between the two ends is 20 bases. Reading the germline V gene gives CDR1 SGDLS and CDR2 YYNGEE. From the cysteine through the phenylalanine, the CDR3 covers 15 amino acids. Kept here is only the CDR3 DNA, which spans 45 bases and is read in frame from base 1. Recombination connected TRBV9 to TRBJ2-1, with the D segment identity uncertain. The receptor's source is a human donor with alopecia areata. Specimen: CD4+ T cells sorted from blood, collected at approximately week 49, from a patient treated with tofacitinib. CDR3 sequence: CASSPKGVLVSEQFF. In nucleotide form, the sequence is TGTGCCAGCAGCCCAAAAGGAGTCCTGGTGAGTGAGCAGTTCTTC.